Listed below are T cell receptor beta chains from one sample, sequenced in a study of OX40 agonist ivuxolimab in advanced cancers. Sequencing was performed with immunoSEQ multiplex PCR; in TCRdb, only in-frame clones are kept and a portion is missing. The sample shows tens of thousands of clones, around 89% of them seen only once. Sequences were derived from CD4+ or CD8+ T cells sorted from blood, sampled in a trial of the OX40 agonist ivuxolimab. These receptors were collected from an adult with an advanced solid tumor such as melanoma, head and neck, liver or kidney cancer. Each CDR3 is given with its conserved first and last residue. Fields, in order: D gene, clone size, V gene, J gene, CDR3 protein, CDR3 DNA. D genes are given only for firm matches. Where a row states a size, it is once, few, many or the class of an expanded clone; other rows omit it.

TRBD1	NA	TRBV6-1	TRBJ1-1	CASRAGGTNTEAFF	TGTGCCAGCAGGGCAGGGGGGACGAACACTGAAGCTTTCTTT
TRBD2	NA	TRBV9	TRBJ2-7	CASSVGASGSTYEQYF	TGTGCCAGCAGCGTAGGCGCTAGCGGGAGCACCTACGAGCAGTACTTC
NA	NA	TRBV7-9	TRBJ2-3	CASSPFTSTDTQYF	TGTGCCAGCAGCCCCTTCACTAGCACAGATACGCAGTATTTT
NA	NA	TRBV5-4	TRBJ1-1	CASSLGGRGRPNTEAFF	TGTGCCAGCAGCTTGGGGGGCCGAGGCAGGCCGAACACTGAAGCTTTCTTT
NA	NA	TRBV28	TRBJ1-3	CASRPLTVRSGNTIYF	TGTGCCAGCAGGCCGCTGACAGTCCGCTCTGGAAACACCATATATTTT
NA	NA	TRBV5-1	TRBJ1-6	CASSLGQPNSPLHF	TGCGCCAGCAGCTTGGGACAGCCCAATTCACCCCTCCACTTT
TRBD2	few	TRBV4-2	TRBJ2-1	CASSQVRERGSYNEQFF	TGTGCCAGCAGCCAAGTTCGGGAGCGGGGCTCCTACAATGAGCAGTTCTTC
NA	NA	TRBV18	TRBJ1-1	CASSPAPRRGTEAFF	TGTGCCAGCTCACCAGCCCCTCGGAGGGGCACTGAAGCTTTCTTT
TRBD1	NA	TRBV18	TRBJ2-7	CASSPPDRGRTYEQYF	TGTGCCAGCTCACCACCCGACAGGGGTAGGACCTACGAGCAGTACTTC
NA	NA	TRBV21-1	TRBJ1-1	CASNYRGKGTEAFF	TGTGCCAGCAACTACAGGGGTAAGGGCACTGAAGCTTTCTTT
NA	NA	TRBV7-9	TRBJ1-2	CASSIFNYGYTF	TGTGCCAGCAGCATTTTTAACTATGGCTACACCTTC
NA	NA	TRBV19	TRBJ1-4	CASSEVNEKLFF	TGTGCCAGCTCGGAAGTGAATGAAAAACTGTTTTTT
TRBD1	NA	TRBV27	TRBJ2-7	CASSFQGQNYEQYF	TGTGCCAGCAGTTTTCAGGGACAGAACTACGAGCAGTACTTC
NA	NA	TRBV7-8	TRBJ2-2	CASSPGEGTGELFF	TGTGCCAGCAGCCCGGGAGAGGGGACCGGGGAGCTGTTTTTT
TRBD1	NA	TRBV16	TRBJ2-1	CASSRALGTAYNEQFF	TGTGCCAGCAGCCGCGCCCTGGGGACAGCTTACAATGAGCAGTTCTTC
NA	NA	TRBV28	TRBJ1-1	CASSLNSVGSTEAFF	TGTGCCAGCAGTTTAAATAGTGTGGGAAGCACTGAAGCTTTCTTT
NA	once	TRBV4-1	TRBJ2-7	CASSQTGYEQYF	TGCGCCAGCAGCCAAACAGGCTACGAGCAGTACTTC